This T cell receptor beta chain came from a study of identical twins. TCRdb reprocessed the 5' RACE reads via MiXCR and lists one record per CDR3 protein. The table shows approximately 620,000 distinct CDR3 sequences, with around 8.3% occurring only once. Study-level results: Zero-insertion findings could be partly confounded by invariant cells (MAIT and iNKT cells). Compared with unrelated sharing, twin-shared out-of-frame alpha sequences had more low-probability sequences. Abundant beta clonotypes from cord blood bore fewer insertions; memory repertoires lacked this pattern.

There are many counts of this clonotype. Its antigen remains unidentified. Germline-derived CDR1 and CDR2 are SGHRS and YFSETQ. Trimming removed 3 bases from V and 6 bases from J, with 18 bases in between. CDR3 length equals 16 residues. These sequences were also reported in another study, on yellow fever vaccine responses in identical twins. This second study says: As reported, the vaccine T cell response of twins seemed partly convergent and partly personalized.

The sequence came from a woman aged 18-30 years in good health. The V gene is TRBV5-1, the J gene TRBJ2-2; D is possibly TRBD2 (6 bases). Sequencing was carried out using PBMCs. In DNA, the CDR3 is TGCGCCAGCAGCTCCGGCGCGGGGCAGATCGCCGGGGAGCTGTTTTTT. Amino acid sequence: CASSSGAGQIAGELFF.